This is a list of T cell receptor beta chains from one sample in a study of blood T cell repertoires in COVID-19. Profiling relied on immunoSEQ multiplex PCR, and the TCRdb table lists in-frame clones only, not all of them. The table includes 60,000 to 90,000 clones, roughly 70% detected once. The sequencing input was peripheral blood. These receptor sequences come from a human donor with acute or convalescent COVID-19. The donor label of this sample is uncertain. The CDR3 runs from the conserved cysteine through the conserved F or W. The order of the fields is J gene, V gene, clone size, D gene, CDR3 protein, CDR3 DNA. The D gene is left open where the match is weak. Clone size is shown for a subset of rows, as once, few, many or a class of expanded clone.

TRBJ2-7,TRBV24-1,once,TRBD2,CATSDPATSGRDGKQYF,TGTGCCACCAGTGACCCCGCGACTAGCGGGAGGGACGGCAAGCAGTACTTC
TRBJ2-5,TRBV7-6,few,TRBD1,CASSPTGTEQETQYF,TGTGCCAGCAGCCCTACCGGGACAGAACAAGAGACCCAGTACTTC
TRBJ1-4,TRBV5-8,.,.,CASSREKLFF,TGTGCCAGCAGCCGTGAAAAACTGTTTTTT
TRBJ1-1,TRBV3-1/TRBV3-2,once,.,CASSPPGGNTEAFF,TGTGCCAGCAGCCCACCGGGTGGAAACACTGAAGCTTTCTTT
TRBJ2-2,TRBV5-4,.,.,CASSPGTGELFF,TGTGCCAGCAGCCCGGGGACCGGGGAGCTGTTTTTT
TRBJ1-2,TRBV2,.,TRBD1,CASSRDSNTYGYTF,TGTGCCAGCAGTCGGGACAGTAATACCTATGGCTACACCTTC
TRBJ2-2,TRBV30,few,.,CAWSLSRGELFF,TGTGCCTGGAGTCTATCCAGGGGGGAGCTGTTTTTT
TRBJ2-7,TRBV5-4,.,.,CASSNLGHPYEQYF,TGTGCCAGCAGTAATCTAGGACACCCCTACGAGCAGTACTTC
TRBJ1-6,TRBV7-9,.,.,CASSLALPSGNSPLHF,TGTGCCAGCAGCTTAGCCCTACCCTCCGGGAACTCACCCCTCCACTTT
TRBJ2-7,TRBV11-1,.,TRBD2,CASSLDLSGSSYEQYF,TGTGCCAGCAGCTTAGATCTTAGCGGGAGCTCCTACGAGCAGTACTTC
TRBJ2-4,TRBV7-2,.,TRBD1,CASSPLQGVNIQYF,TGTGCCAGCAGCCCGCTACAGGGGGTTAACATTCAGTACTTC
TRBJ2-7,TRBV5-1,.,TRBD2,CASSLTSGSRNEQYF,TGCGCCAGCAGCTTAACTAGCGGGAGTAGGAACGAGCAGTACTTC
TRBJ2-5,TRBV6-1,.,TRBD2,CASSEMRGYQETQYF,TGTGCCAGCAGTGAGATGCGGGGGTACCAAGAGACCCAGTACTTC
TRBJ2-7,TRBV7-2,.,TRBD1,CASSSSGTGEQYF,TGTGCCAGCAGCTCTTCCGGGACAGGGGAGCAGTACTTC
TRBJ1-2,TRBV7-2,few,TRBD1,CASSSDRGHGYTF,TGTGCCAGCAGCTCCGACAGGGGCCATGGCTACACCTTC
TRBJ1-2,TRBV7-9,.,.,CASSSVGGDYGYTF,TGTGCCAGCAGCTCCGTAGGGGGGGACTATGGCTACACCTTC
TRBJ1-2,TRBV27,.,.,CASSLSGLNYGYTF,TGTGCCAGCAGTTTATCGGGCCTTAACTATGGCTACACCTTC
TRBJ1-5,TRBV7-6,.,TRBD1,CASSKGQGAGQPQHF,TGTGCCAGCAGCAAGGGACAGGGGGCAGGTCAGCCCCAGCATTTT
TRBJ2-5,TRBV7-8,.,.,CASNPTSGRETQYF,TGTGCCAGCAACCCCACCTCGGGAAGAGAGACCCAGTACTTC
TRBJ2-1,TRBV5-4,.,.,CASSLEGAYSSYNEQFF,TGTGCCAGCAGCTTGGAAGGCGCGTACAGCTCCTACAATGAGCAGTTCTTC
TRBJ1-2,TRBV19,.,.,CASSMEGYGYTF,TGTGCCAGTAGTATGGAGGGATATGGCTACACCTTC
TRBJ1-4,TRBV6-5,.,.,CASQGFNEKLFF,TGTGCCAGTCAGGGGTTTAATGAAAAACTGTTTTTT
TRBJ1-2,TRBV5-4,.,TRBD1,CASSSPGRQGGYGYTF,TGTGCCAGCAGCTCGCCCGGGCGCCAGGGGGGTTATGGCTACACCTTC
TRBJ1-3,TRBV7-9,.,.,CASSLDGRGSGNTIYF,TGTGCCAGCAGCTTAGATGGTCGAGGGTCCGGAAACACCATATATTTT
TRBJ2-7,TRBV19,.,TRBD1,CASSIQGQTSYEQYF,TGTGCCAGTAGTATCCAGGGACAGACCTCCTACGAGCAGTACTTC
TRBJ2-1,TRBV6-5,.,.,CASSLVRAGEQFF,TGTGCCAGCAGTTTAGTGCGCGCGGGTGAGCAGTTCTTC
TRBJ2-3,TRBV7-2,.,TRBD2,CASSLEAGESDTQYF,TGTGCCAGCAGCTTAGAAGCGGGAGAATCAGATACGCAGTATTTT
TRBJ1-3,TRBV4-1,few,.,CASSQVIATSGNTIYF,TGCGCCAGCAGCCAAGTGATAGCTACCTCTGGAAACACCATATATTTT
TRBJ2-1,TRBV15,once,.,CATSRDGTGEQFF,TGTGCCACCAGCAGAGATGGAACGGGTGAGCAGTTCTTC
TRBJ2-3,TRBV21-1,.,.,CASSKYSRTSGSTDTQYF,TGTGCCAGCAGCAAATATTCCCGAACTAGCGGGAGCACAGATACGCAGTATTTT
TRBJ2-1,TRBV7-9,.,TRBD2,CASSLGEGRPSSYNEQFF,TGTGCCAGCAGCCTAGGGGAGGGGCGGCCTAGCTCCTACAATGAGCAGTTCTTC
TRBJ2-5,TRBV10-3,.,.,CAISEMRETQYF,TGTGCCATCAGTGAGATGCGGGAGACCCAGTACTTC
TRBJ1-4,TRBV5-1,.,TRBD1,CASSTGDRNEKLFF,TGCGCCAGCAGCACTGGGGACAGAAATGAAAAACTGTTTTTT
TRBJ2-1,TRBV5-4,.,.,CASSPDSYNEQFF,TGTGCCAGCAGCCCTGACAGTTACAATGAGCAGTTCTTC
TRBJ2-7,TRBV11-2,.,.,CASRTAYEQYF,TGTGCCAGCCGTACAGCCTACGAGCAGTACTTC
TRBJ2-1,TRBV6-5,.,TRBD2,CASSLRLAPYNEQFF,TGTGCCAGCAGTTTGCGACTAGCGCCTTACAATGAGCAGTTCTTC
TRBJ2-5,TRBV24-1,.,TRBD2,CATSEGTSGSETQYF,TGTGCCACCAGTGAAGGGACTAGCGGGAGTGAGACCCAGTACTTC
TRBJ1-1,TRBV28,.,TRBD1,CASSLPGQGNTEAFF,TGTGCCAGCAGTTTACCCGGACAGGGAAACACTGAAGCTTTCTTT
TRBJ1-2,TRBV5-8,.,.,CASSLQANYGYTF,TGTGCCAGCAGCTTACAGGCTAACTATGGCTACACCTTC
TRBJ1-3,TRBV7-9,.,TRBD1,CASGPTGGSGNTIYF,TGTGCCAGCGGCCCTACAGGGGGCTCGGGAAACACCATATATTTT
TRBJ2-1,TRBV7-3,.,.,CASSHRLERNEQFF,TGTGCCAGCAGTCACCGACTGGAACGCAATGAGCAGTTCTTC
TRBJ2-3,TRBV3-1/TRBV3-2,.,.,CASSQDLVPDTQYF,TGTGCCAGCAGCCAAGATTTAGTTCCGGATACGCAGTATTTT
TRBJ2-7,TRBV19,.,.,CASSTITGNEQYF,TGTGCCAGTAGTACTATAACAGGAAACGAGCAGTACTTC
TRBJ2-7,TRBV9,once,TRBD1,CASSKTPTGGNEQYF,TGTGCCAGCAGCAAGACCCCAACAGGGGGCAACGAGCAGTACTTC
TRBJ1-2,TRBV5-6,.,TRBD1,CASSSRGRSYGYTF,TGTGCCAGCAGCTCCAGGGGGCGCAGCTATGGCTACACCTTC
TRBJ1-2,TRBV6-5,few,.,CASSYAGMDYGYTF,TGTGCCAGCAGTTACGCAGGGATGGACTATGGCTACACCTTC
TRBJ2-5,TRBV7-2,.,.,CASSLARFGETQYF,TGTGCCAGCAGCTTAGCGCGTTTCGGGGAGACCCAGTACTTC
TRBJ2-6,TRBV19,.,.,CASTPLNSGANVLTF,TGTGCCAGTACCCCCCTAAACTCTGGGGCCAACGTCCTGACTTTC
TRBJ2-1,TRBV20-1,.,.,CSASSGIRLHEQFF,TGCAGTGCTAGTTCCGGGATTCGACTTCATGAGCAGTTCTTC
TRBJ2-3,TRBV6-6,.,TRBD2,CASSSGGADTQYF,TGTGCCAGCAGTTCTGGGGGGGCAGATACGCAGTATTTT
TRBJ2-2,TRBV5-1,few,.,CASSWTDTGELFF,TGCGCCAGCAGTTGGACAGATACCGGGGAGCTGTTTTTT
TRBJ2-3,TRBV19,.,.,CASSRLSQTGNTQYF,TGTGCCAGTAGCCGTCTGTCACAGACCGGTAATACGCAGTATTTT
TRBJ2-2,TRBV4-1,.,TRBD1,CASSQTGTGNTGELFF,TGCGCCAGCAGCCAGACCGGGACAGGGAACACCGGGGAGCTGTTTTTT
TRBJ1-2,TRBV6-6,.,.,CASIRESVGGYTF,TGTGCCAGCATTCGGGAGTCTGTTGGTGGCTACACCTTC